This TCR beta chain was recorded in a study of OX40 agonist ivuxolimab in advanced cancers. Overall study: Participants could have had prior anti-PD-1, anti-PD-L1 or anti-CTLA-4 therapy, and around 40% had some. Three dose-escalation patients had partial responses: one with hepatocellular carcinoma and two with cutaneous melanoma. Study observations and caveats: CD4+ and CD8+ T cells in blood underwent clonal expansion by week 6 at 0.1 to 3.0 mg/kg. Low normalized T-cell clonal expansion was also seen in some nonresponders.

About this clone itself: Its antigen is still unknown.

Generated by immunoSEQ multiplex PCR, the TCRdb table keeps only in-frame clones and is missing some. The data hold around 53,000 clones, with approximately 91% observed a single time. The CDR3 totals 13 residues. V lost 0 bases, J lost 4 bases, and 6 bases lay in between. CDR1 is GTSNPN and CDR2 is SVGIG in the germline V gene (reference sequence). The chain employs TRBV30 and TRBJ1-4; D uncertain. This sequence originates from an adult with an advanced solid tumor such as melanoma, head and neck, liver or kidney cancer. The starting material was CD4+ or CD8+ T cells sorted from blood, obtained in a trial of the OX40 agonist ivuxolimab. CDR3 amino acids: CAWSVEVNEKLFF. The CDR3 region has the DNA TGTGCCTGGAGTGTTGAGGTTAATGAAAAACTGTTTTTT.